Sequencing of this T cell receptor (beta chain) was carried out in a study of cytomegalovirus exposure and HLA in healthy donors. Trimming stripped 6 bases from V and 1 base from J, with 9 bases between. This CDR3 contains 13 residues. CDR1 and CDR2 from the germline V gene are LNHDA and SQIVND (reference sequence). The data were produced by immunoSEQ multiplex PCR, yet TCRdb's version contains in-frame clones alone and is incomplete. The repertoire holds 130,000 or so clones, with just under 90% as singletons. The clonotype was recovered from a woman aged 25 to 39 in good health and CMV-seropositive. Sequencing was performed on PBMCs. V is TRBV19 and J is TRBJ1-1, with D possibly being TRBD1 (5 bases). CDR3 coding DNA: TGTGCCAGTAGCTCCAGGGCGAACACTGAAGCTTTCTTT. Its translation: CASSSRANTEAFF.